This T cell receptor (beta chain) was captured in a study of patients and donors after allogeneic stem cell transplantation (dated by TCRdb to 2018 to 2021). For this clonotype: Its binding antigen is unknown. Base qualities are not provided; no much larger clone lies one nucleotide away.

In the germline V gene, CDR1 corresponds to SGHVS and CDR2 to FQNEAQ. The CDR3 numbers 15 residues from cysteine through phenylalanine. Only CDR3 DNA is held: 45 bases, read in frame from base 1. V loses 5 bases at its end and J loses 2 bases; junction bases beyond the gene matches: 5. Preparation of the library involved RT-PCR. The instrument given in TCRdb is NextSeq 550. TCRdb reworked the public reads: Q25 trimming with fastp, MiXCR clone assembly, productive beta chains retained. Each entry merges the rows of one CDR3 protein and shows their most common DNA and genes. For this sample there are about 230,000 distinct CDR3 sequences; roughly 13% appear just once. The ten largest clones capture 11% of the sample.

Recombination joined TRBV7-8 with TRBJ2-3; 9 bases in the junction line up with TRBD1. The sequenced material came from blood, either unsorted or a sorted T cell fraction (not recorded which). The receptor comes from a human donor who was either an allogeneic HSCT recipient or a stem cell or donor lymphocyte infusion donor (not recorded which). It is not recorded whose cells these are; they may come from a transplant donor. The CDR3 region reads CASSEDRGPTDTQYF. The DNA sequence is given as TGTGCCAGCAGCGAGGACAGGGGCCCCACAGATACGCAGTATTTT.